Listed below are T cell receptor beta chains from one sample, sequenced in a study of blood T cell repertoires in COVID-19. Profiled with immunoSEQ multiplex PCR; TCRdb holds only in-frame clones, not every one. The data hold about 370,000 clones, with roughly 90% observed a single time. Specimen: peripheral blood. These receptors originate from a woman aged 30 to 39 with COVID-19, enrolled during active disease. CDR3s include the opening cysteine and the closing phenylalanine or tryptophan. D genes are given only for firm matches. Not all rows give a size; the values are once, few, many and, for expanded clones, a class.

clone size,D gene,J gene,V gene,CDR3 protein,CDR3 DNA
-,TRBD2,TRBJ2-2,TRBV4-1,CASSQVLLAGVSRTGELFF,TGCGCCAGCAGCCAAGTACTGCTAGCGGGAGTATCGCGCACCGGGGAGCTGTTTTTT
once,TRBD2,TRBJ2-3,TRBV5-6,CASMSTSGGDTQYF,TGTGCCAGCATGTCTACTAGCGGGGGTGATACGCAGTATTTT
many,TRBD1,TRBJ2-3,TRBV4-1,CASSRSGQGTDTQYF,TGCGCCAGCAGCCGCTCGGGACAGGGCACAGATACGCAGTATTTT
-,TRBD1,TRBJ1-1,TRBV11-2,CASSPRDRGWTEAFF,TGTGCCAGCAGCCCCCGGGACAGGGGGTGGACTGAAGCTTTCTTT
-,TRBD2,TRBJ2-1,TRBV18,CASSPSGRYNEQFF,TGTGCCAGCTCACCAAGCGGGAGATACAATGAGCAGTTCTTC
-,-,TRBJ2-1,TRBV2,CASNSDSGSYNEQFF,TGTGCCAGCAACTCAGACTCTGGCTCCTACAATGAGCAGTTCTTC
-,-,TRBJ2-1,TRBV9,CASSYLATPRNEQFF,TGTGCCAGCAGTTATCTAGCCACCCCCCGAAATGAGCAGTTCTTC
few,TRBD2,TRBJ2-1,TRBV2,CASSEAPGLGVEQFF,TGTGCCAGCAGTGAAGCTCCGGGACTAGGGGTTGAGCAGTTCTTC
-,TRBD1,TRBJ1-6,TRBV7-2,CASSLGAGGRSPLHF,TGTGCCAGCAGCTTAGGAGCAGGGGGTCGTTCACCCCTCCACTTT
-,TRBD1,TRBJ1-2,TRBV3-1/TRBV3-2,CASSQYDRGNYGYTF,TGTGCCAGCAGCCAATATGACAGGGGTAACTATGGCTACACCTTC
-,-,TRBJ2-2,TRBV5-6,CASSSAGGQSTGELFF,TGTGCCAGCAGTTCAGCCGGGGGGCAAAGCACCGGGGAGCTGTTTTTT
-,-,TRBJ1-5,TRBV19,CASSRGITGNNQPQHF,TGTGCCAGTAGTAGAGGTATAACAGGGAATAATCAGCCCCAGCATTTT
once,TRBD1,TRBJ2-5,TRBV2,CASSTGGGETQYF,TGTGCCAGCAGCACAGGGGGCGGGGAGACCCAGTACTTC
-,-,TRBJ2-1,TRBV6-6,CASSVAPPDYNEQFF,TGTGCCAGCAGTGTAGCTCCTCCCGACTACAATGAGCAGTTCTTC
-,-,TRBJ1-3,TRBV5-1,CASSLDKSSGNTIYF,TGCGCCAGCAGCTTGGACAAGTCCTCTGGAAACACCATATATTTT